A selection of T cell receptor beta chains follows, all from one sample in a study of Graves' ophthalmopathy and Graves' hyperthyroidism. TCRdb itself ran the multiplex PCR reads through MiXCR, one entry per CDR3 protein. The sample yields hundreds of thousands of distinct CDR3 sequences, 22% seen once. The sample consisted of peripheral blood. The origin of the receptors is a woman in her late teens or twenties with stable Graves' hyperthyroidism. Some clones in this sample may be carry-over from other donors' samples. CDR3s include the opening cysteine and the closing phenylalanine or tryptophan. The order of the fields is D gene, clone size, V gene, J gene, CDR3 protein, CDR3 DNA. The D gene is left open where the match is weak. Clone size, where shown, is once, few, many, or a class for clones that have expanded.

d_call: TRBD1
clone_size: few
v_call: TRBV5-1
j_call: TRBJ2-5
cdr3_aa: CASSPRGQEEETQYF
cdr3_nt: TGCGCCAGCAGCCCGCGAGGACAGGAGGAAGAGACCCAGTACTTC

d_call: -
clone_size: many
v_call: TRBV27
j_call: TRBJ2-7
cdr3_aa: CASSSPGKQNWEQYF
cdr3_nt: TGTGCCAGCAGTTCCCCCGGAAAGCAGAATTGGGAGCAGTACTTC

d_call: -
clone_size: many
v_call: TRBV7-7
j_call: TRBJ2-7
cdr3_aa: CASSLVGSDEQYF
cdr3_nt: TGTGCCAGCAGCTTAGTGGGCTCGGATGAGCAGTACTTC

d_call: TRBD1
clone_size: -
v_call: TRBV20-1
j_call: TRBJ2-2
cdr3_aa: CSAPDRGRTGELFF
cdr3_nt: TGCAGTGCTCCCGACAGGGGACGCACCGGGGAGCTGTTTTTT

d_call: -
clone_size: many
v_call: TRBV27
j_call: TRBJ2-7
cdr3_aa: CASSKRQNPHEQYF
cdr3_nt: TGTGCCAGCAGTAAAAGACAGAATCCCCACGAGCAGTACTTC

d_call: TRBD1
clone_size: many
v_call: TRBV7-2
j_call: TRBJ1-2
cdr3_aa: CASSPYRTGRDGYTF
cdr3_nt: TGTGCCAGCAGCCCCTACCGGACAGGCCGAGATGGCTACACCTTC

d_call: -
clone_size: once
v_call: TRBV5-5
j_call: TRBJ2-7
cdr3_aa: CASREGPSYEQYF
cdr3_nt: TGTGCCAGCAGGGAGGGACCTTCCTACGAGCAGTACTTC

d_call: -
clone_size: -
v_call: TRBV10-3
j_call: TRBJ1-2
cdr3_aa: CAISFEGPGYTF
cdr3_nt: TGTGCCATCAGTTTCGAGGGTCCGGGCTACACCTTC

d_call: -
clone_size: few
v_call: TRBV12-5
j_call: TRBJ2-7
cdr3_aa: CASGLTPSGGEVVYEQYF
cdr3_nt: TGTGCTAGTGGTTTGACCCCATCCGGTGGCGAAGTGGTATACGAGCAGTACTTC

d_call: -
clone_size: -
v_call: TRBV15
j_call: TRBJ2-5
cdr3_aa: CATSRDSGAETQYF
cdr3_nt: TGTGCCACCAGCAGAGATTCCGGCGCGGAGACCCAGTACTTC

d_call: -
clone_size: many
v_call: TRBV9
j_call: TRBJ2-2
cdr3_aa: CASSSQVFALTGELFF
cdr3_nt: TGTGCCAGCAGCTCTCAGGTTTTTGCGCTCACCGGGGAGCTGTTTTTT

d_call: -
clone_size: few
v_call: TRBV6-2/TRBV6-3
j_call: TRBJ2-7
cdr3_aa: CASSYQGPGAFYEQYF
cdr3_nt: TGTGCCAGCAGTTACCAGGGGCCAGGGGCTTTTTACGAGCAGTACTTC

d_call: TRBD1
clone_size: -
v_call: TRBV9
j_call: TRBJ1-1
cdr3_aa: CASSGGTGTTNTEAFF
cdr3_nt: TGTGCCAGCAGCGGGGGGACAGGGACAACTAACACTGAAGCTTTCTTT

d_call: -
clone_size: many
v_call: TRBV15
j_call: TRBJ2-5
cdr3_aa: CATSRDQGSVETQHF
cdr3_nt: TGTGCCACCAGCAGAGATCAAGGGTCGGTGGAGACCCAGCACTTC

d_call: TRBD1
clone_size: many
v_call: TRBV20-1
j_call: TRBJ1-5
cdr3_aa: CSARQGNNQPQHF
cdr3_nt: TGCAGTGCCAGACAGGGGAACAATCAGCCCCAGCATTTT

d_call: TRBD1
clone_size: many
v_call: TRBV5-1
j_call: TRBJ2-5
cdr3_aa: CASSLKDRVETQYF
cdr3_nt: TGCGCCAGCAGCTTGAAGGACAGGGTTGAGACCCAGTACTTC

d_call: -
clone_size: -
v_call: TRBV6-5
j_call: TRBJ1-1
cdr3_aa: CASSYAGTNTEAFF
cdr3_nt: TGTGCCAGCAGTTACGCAGGAACGAACACTGAAGCTTTCTTT

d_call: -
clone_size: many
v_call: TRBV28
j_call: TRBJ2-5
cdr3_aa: CASTGAGTQETQYF
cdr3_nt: TGTGCCAGCACTGGGGCGGGGACCCAAGAGACCCAGTACTTC

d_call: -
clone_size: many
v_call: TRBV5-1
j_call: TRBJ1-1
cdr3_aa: CASSLAGSRGGTEAFF
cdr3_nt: TGCGCCAGCAGCTTGGCAGGCTCGAGGGGCGGCACTGAAGCTTTCTTT

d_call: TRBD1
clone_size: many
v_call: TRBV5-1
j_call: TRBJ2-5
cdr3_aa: CASSTGQAYRTQYF
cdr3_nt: TGCGCCAGCAGCACGGGACAGGCATATAGGACCCAGTACTTC

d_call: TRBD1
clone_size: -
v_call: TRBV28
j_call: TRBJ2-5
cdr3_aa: CASSPLTGPQGETQYF
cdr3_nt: TGTGCCAGCAGTCCCCTGACAGGGCCTCAAGGAGAGACCCAGTACTTC

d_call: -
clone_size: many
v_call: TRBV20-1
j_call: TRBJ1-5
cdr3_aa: CSARESGRNQPQHF
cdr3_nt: TGCAGTGCTAGAGAGTCGGGACGCAATCAGCCCCAGCATTTT

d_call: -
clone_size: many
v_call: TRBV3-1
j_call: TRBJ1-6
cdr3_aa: CASSQGPRGYNSPLHF
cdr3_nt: TGTGCCAGCAGCCAAGGACCCCGGGGATATAATTCACCCCTCCACTTT

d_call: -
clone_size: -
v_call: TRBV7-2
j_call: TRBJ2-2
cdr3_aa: CASSLEGVGELCF
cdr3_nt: TGTGCCAGCAGCTTAGAGGGAGTCGGGGAGCTGTGTTTT

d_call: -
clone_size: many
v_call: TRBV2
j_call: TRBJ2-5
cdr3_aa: CASSEVAVQETQYF
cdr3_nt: TGTGCCAGCAGTGAGGTGGCAGTACAAGAGACCCAGTACTTC

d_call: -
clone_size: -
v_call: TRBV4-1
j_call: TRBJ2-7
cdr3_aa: CASGQDSGGIEQYF
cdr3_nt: TGCGCCAGCGGCCAAGACTCCGGGGGCATCGAGCAGTACTTC

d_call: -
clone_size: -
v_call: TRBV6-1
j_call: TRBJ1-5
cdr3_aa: CASSISGGNQPQHF
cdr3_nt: TGTGCCAGCAGTATCAGTGGGGGAAATCAGCCCCAGCATTTT

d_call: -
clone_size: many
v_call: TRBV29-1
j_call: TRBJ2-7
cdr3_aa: CSVELYYEQYF
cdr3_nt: TGCAGCGTTGAGCTCTACTACGAGCAGTACTTC

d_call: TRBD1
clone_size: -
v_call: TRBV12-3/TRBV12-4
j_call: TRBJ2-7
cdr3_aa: CASSLRTGNTYEQYF
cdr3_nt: TGTGCCAGCAGTTTAAGGACAGGGAACACCTACGAGCAGTACTTC

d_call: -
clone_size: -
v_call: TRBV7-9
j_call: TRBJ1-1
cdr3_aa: CASSLFRGKNTEAFF
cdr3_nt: TGTGCCAGCAGCTTATTTCGGGGCAAGAACACTGAAGCTTTCTTT

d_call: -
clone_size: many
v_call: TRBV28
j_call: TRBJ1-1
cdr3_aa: CASSPTTGRGTEAFF
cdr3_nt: TGTGCCAGCAGTCCAACTACAGGGAGGGGCACTGAAGCTTTCTTT